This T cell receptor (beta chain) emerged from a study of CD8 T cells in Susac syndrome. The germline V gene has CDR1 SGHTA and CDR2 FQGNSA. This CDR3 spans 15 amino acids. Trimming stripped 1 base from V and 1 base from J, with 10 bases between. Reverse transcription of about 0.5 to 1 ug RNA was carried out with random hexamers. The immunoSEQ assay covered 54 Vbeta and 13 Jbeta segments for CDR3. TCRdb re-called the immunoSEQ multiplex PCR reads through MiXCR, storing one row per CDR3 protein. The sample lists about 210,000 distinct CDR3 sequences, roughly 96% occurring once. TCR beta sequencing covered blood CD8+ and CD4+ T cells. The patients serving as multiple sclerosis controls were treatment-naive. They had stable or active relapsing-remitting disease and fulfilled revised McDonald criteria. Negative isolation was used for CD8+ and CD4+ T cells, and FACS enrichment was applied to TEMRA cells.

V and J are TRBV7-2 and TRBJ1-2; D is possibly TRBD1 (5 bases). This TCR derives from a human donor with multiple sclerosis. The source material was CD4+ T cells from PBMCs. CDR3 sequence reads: CASSLGQGYNYGYTF. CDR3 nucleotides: TGTGCCAGCAGCTTAGGGCAGGGATATAACTATGGCTACACCTTC.